What follows is one T cell receptor (beta chain) and its context. This clone was recorded a few times. Its antigen is still unknown. Base-call qualities are not available, and no considerably larger clone is one nucleotide away. The Qiagen DNeasy kit was used to extract genomic DNA both from unsorted PBMCs and from the negatively selected CD4+ and CD8+ fractions. Amplification of TCR beta CDR3 regions was done by immunoSEQ multiplex PCR with primers that anneal to V and J segments. Amplification bias was minimized using a synthetic immune receptor repertoire, and residual bias was removed computationally after sequencing. The study's own analysis went as follows. Repertoire diversity was quantified as the Shannon entropy index using custom Python scripts. Unsorted, CD4+ and CD8+ repertoires were analyzed separately, except in combined analyses where CD4+ and CD8+ sequences were merged in silico. A clone was considered expanded if an increase in frequency of at least 2-fold after treatment relative to C1D1 was found, and a pseudocount of 0.5 was applied to clones undetected at baseline. Clones with 0 or 1 copy at C1D1 were defined as singleton clones, while clones with 2 or more copies were defined as non-singleton clones. By matching protein sequences in sorted samples from the same patient, clones expanded in unsorted samples were annotated as CD4+, CD8+ or unknown. Wilcoxon tests on paired samples were used to test diversity changes from C1D1 to C4D1. This is the immuneACCESS table as TCRdb keeps it, with only in-frame sequences that have V and J called. A part of the clones is gone; compared with another copy, unresolved V genes explain less than half, and the rest is unexplained. Clone size and V and J calls were adopted from that table, with D and trimming inferred from the DNA. This sample lists tens of thousands of clones; 65% to 90% were detected once. Of the sample, 2% to 2.5% falls within the top ten clones.

The entry originates in a study of PD-1 blockade in classical Hodgkin lymphoma (dated by TCRdb to 2019 to 2021). About the study as a whole: Nivolumab dosing was 3 mg/kg intravenously every 2 weeks, continuing until either disease progression or unacceptable toxicity. The study used TCR beta sequencing and CyTOF to define a peripheral blood immune signature of response to PD-1 blockade in classical Hodgkin lymphoma.

The time point label here, explained by the study, means: cycle 1 day 1 (C1D1), immediately before nivolumab initiation. Every trial patient had relapsed following autologous stem cell transplantation, and prior brentuximab vedotin exposure was what differed among cohorts A, B and C. A Miltenyi CD4+ T cell isolation kit was used for magnetic negative selection to purify CD4+ T cells from thawed PBMCs. A total of roughly 57 patients with relapsed/refractory classical Hodgkin lymphoma made up the trial cohort, and each patient's best overall response was complete response, partial response or progressive disease. Single-agent nivolumab was administered to trial patients in the multi-cohort phase II CheckMate 205 trial. An independent review committee assessed best overall response by applying the 2007 International Working Group response criteria. Trial PBMCs were collected just before the start of nivolumab (C1D1) and during therapy at cycle 2 day 1 and cycle 4 day 1. After peripheral blood was drawn into 8 mL Vacutainer Cell Preparation Tubes, PBMCs were isolated by centrifugation and then cryopreserved. Purified CD4+ and CD8+ fractions were generated only in cases for which an additional PBMC sample was available. Magnetically labelled cells were removed on LS columns in a quadroMACS separator, and the flow-through was collected as the purified fraction.

Trimming leaves V shorter by 9 bases and J shorter by 5 bases, with the junction holding 4 bases beyond the gene matches. CDR1 MNHNS and CDR2 SASEGT are derived from the germline V gene. The CDR3 holds 13 amino acids from the cysteine to the phenylalanine. Of the read, only the CDR3 DNA is kept; its 39 bases are in frame from base 1. The research as a whole found: The study covered only a single clinical trial cohort, and the causes of the repertoire differences, possibly disease activity or prior therapy, were still not defined. Diversity was lower in patients who began nivolumab less than 1 year after ASCT, so these patients were left out of later analyses to avoid confounding by immune reconstitution. Baseline TCR diversity was reported to be lower in newly diagnosed patients than in healthy donors, and even lower in relapsed/refractory patients. By C4D1, a significant rise was seen in CD4+ TCR diversity but not in CD8+ TCR diversity (p=0.0027 vs p=0.16), and the rise was most apparent among complete responders (p=0.02). Trial patients achieving complete response had baseline diversity similar to newly diagnosed patients, whereas partial responders and progressors had significantly lower diversity.

The clonotype originates from a human donor with classical Hodgkin lymphoma. The V gene is TRBV6-1 and the J gene is TRBJ2-1, with TRBD2 identical over 10 junction bases. The sample in question was CD4+ T cells from blood, obtained at baseline. The bases read TGTGCCAGTAGTAGCGGGAGGAACAATGAGCAGTTCTTC. Its translation is CASSSGRNNEQFF.